This T cell receptor beta chain is from a study of beta chain features in type 1 diabetes. About the research overall: When patients were set against healthy donors, age, gender and cell yields were similar.

CDR3 size: 12 residues. Germline-derived CDR1 and CDR2 are MDHEN and SYDVKM. V shed 4 bases and J shed 4 bases, with 7 bases lying between them. The study's findings and limits: Reduced insertions and increased deletions marked VDJ junctions in type 1 diabetes patients.

Details on this clone: The antigen is not known.

The study reverse transcribed the entire isolated RNA, so it sequenced expressed TCRB transcripts. About 3.6 million reads were obtained on average from naive, central memory and regulatory T cell samples. Sequenced by immunoSEQ multiplex PCR; TCRdb stores in-frame clones only, minus some. The sample shows around 450,000 clones, around 10% of them seen only once. A single heparinised blood sample, averaging around 0.11 L, was obtained per donor. The J gene is TRBJ1-2, the V gene TRBV28, with unresolved D. The TCR was taken from a woman younger than 35 in good health. Material: naive CD4+ T cells from blood. The CDR3 spells CASSWLSYGYTF. CDR3 nucleotides: TGTGCCAGCAGTTGGTTGAGCTATGGCTACACCTTC.